This T cell receptor beta chain appears in the sequencing data of a study of OX40 agonist ivuxolimab in advanced cancers. General notes on the study: The costimulatory receptor OX40 (CD134) was targeted by ivuxolimab, a fully human IgG2 agonistic monoclonal antibody. Intravenous ivuxolimab was administered to patients every 2 weeks at six dose levels: 0.01, 0.1, 0.3, 1.5, 3 and 10 mg/kg. Of the approximately 50 dose-escalation patients, hepatocellular carcinoma was present in roughly 19, melanoma in around 15, renal cell carcinoma in 9 and head and neck cancer in 9. A male proportion of around 81% and a mean age of approximately 60 years, ranging from roughly 23 to 79, were recorded for the dose-escalation cohort. Prior anti-PD-1, anti-PD-L1 or anti-CTLA-4 therapy was permitted, and about 40% of dose-escalation patients had received checkpoint inhibitors. Partial responses occurred in three dose-escalation patients, of whom one had hepatocellular carcinoma and two had cutaneous melanoma. Peripheral TCRbeta sequencing aimed to test whether ivuxolimab altered TCR sequence diversity and caused clonal T-cell expansion. The paper describes the monotherapy dose-escalation part (N ≈ 52 patients) of the phase I trial of ivuxolimab. The paper's findings and limits, for the study overall: After ivuxolimab, expanded clones were on average more numerous among CD8+ T cells than among CD4+ T cells. In the 0.1-3.0 mg/kg groups, partial responders were among the patients with the lowest normalized peripheral clonal expansion, particularly in CD8+ T cells. Low levels of normalized T-cell clonal expansion were also seen in some patients who did not respond. At doses of 0.1 to 3.0 mg/kg, clonal expansion of both CD4+ and CD8+ blood T cells was observed from baseline to week 6. The antigen specificity of the clonally expanded peripheral T cells was not determined.

Note on this clone: Its antigen is unknown. Per-base qualities were not stored, and no clone one base away is much larger.

The CDR3 starts with the cysteine, ends with the phenylalanine, and has 14 residues. Just CDR3 DNA is preserved here, 42 bases in frame from base 1. V was cut back by 5 bases and J by 1 base, leaving a gap of 9 bases between them. From the germline V gene, CDR1 is SGHTA and CDR2 is FQGNSA. Genomic DNA was extracted from sorted cells for sequencing of the TCRbeta CDR3 region. The immunoSEQ Assay was used for sequencing of TCRbeta CDR3 regions. This immuneACCESS table, as held by TCRdb, lists in-frame sequences with V and J called but not all clones. Of the missing ones, under half trace to an unresolved V gene in checked studies; the others have no known cause. Across this sample there are about 60,000 clones, with about 85% seen only once. The ten largest make up approximately 4% of the sample. Patients with a history of autoimmune disease or receiving systemic immunosuppression were excluded from the trial. In every dose cohort, peripheral blood was drawn for TCR sequencing at baseline, cycle 4 day 1, and cycle 7 day 1. The samples were drawn from a first-in-human, open-label, multicenter phase I dose-escalation trial of ivuxolimab. The trial enrolled adults with locally advanced or metastatic head and neck squamous cell, hepatocellular, melanoma or renal cell carcinoma. Before TCR sequencing, CD4+ and CD8+ T cells were separately sorted from peripheral blood.

This receptor chain uses TRBV7-2 and TRBJ1-5; the D gene is not confidently resolved. The source material was CD4+ or CD8+ T cells sorted from blood, sampled in a trial of the OX40 agonist ivuxolimab. This TCR came from an adult with an advanced solid tumor such as melanoma, head and neck, liver or kidney cancer. CDR3 loop: CASSLRESNQPQHF. In nucleotides, the sequence is TGTGCCAGCAGCCTCCGCGAAAGCAATCAGCCCCAGCATTTT.